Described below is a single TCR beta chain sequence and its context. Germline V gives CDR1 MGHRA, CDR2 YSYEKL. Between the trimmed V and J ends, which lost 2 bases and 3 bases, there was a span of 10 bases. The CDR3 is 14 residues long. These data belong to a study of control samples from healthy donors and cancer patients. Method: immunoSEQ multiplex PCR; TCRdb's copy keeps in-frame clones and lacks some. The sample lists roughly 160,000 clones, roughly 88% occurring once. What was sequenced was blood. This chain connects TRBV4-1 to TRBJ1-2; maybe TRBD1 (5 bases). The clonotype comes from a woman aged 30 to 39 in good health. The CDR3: CASSQTRGDYGYTF. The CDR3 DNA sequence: TGCGCCAGCAGCCAAACCCGGGGCGACTATGGCTACACCTTC.